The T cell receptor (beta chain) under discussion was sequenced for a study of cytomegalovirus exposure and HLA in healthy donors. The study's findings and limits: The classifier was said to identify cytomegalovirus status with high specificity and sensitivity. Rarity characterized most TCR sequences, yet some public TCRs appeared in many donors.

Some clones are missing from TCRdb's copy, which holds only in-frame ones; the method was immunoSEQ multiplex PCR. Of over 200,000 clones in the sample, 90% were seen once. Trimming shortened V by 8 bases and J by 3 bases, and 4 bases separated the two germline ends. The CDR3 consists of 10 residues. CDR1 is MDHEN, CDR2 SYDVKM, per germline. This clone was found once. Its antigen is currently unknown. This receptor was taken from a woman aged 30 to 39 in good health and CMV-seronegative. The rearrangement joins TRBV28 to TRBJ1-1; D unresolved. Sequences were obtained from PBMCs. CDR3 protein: CASADTEAFF. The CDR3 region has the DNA TGTGCCAGCGCGGACACTGAAGCTTTCTTT.